This TCR beta chain originates from a study of identical twins. This clonotype has ten or more counts. MiXCR was run by TCRdb on the 5' RACE reads, yielding one entry per CDR3 protein. The table shows a few hundred thousand distinct CDR3 sequences, with approximately 13% occurring only once. The sample was also reused in another study, on yellow fever vaccine responses in identical twins.

The sequenced sample was CD8+ T cells sorted from blood. This sequence was found in a woman aged 18-30 years in good health.

CDR3 bases: TGCGCCAGCAGCCAAGCGACTAGCGGTCAAGAGACCCAGTACTTC. It yields the protein CASSQATSGQETQYF. This rearrangement joins TRBV4-1 to TRBJ2-5, with TRBD2 matching 9 bases. The CDR3 sequence is 15 residues long. Germline V lookup: CDR1 MGHRA, CDR2 YSYEKL. The V segment lost 1 base and the J segment 2 bases; nucleotides outside the gene matches: 2.